Here is one TCR beta chain with its context. Its antigen is undetermined. Samples underwent the assay at deep level. Profiling relied on immunoSEQ multiplex PCR, and the TCRdb table lists in-frame clones only, not all of them. The sample has some 2,100,000 clones, 90% to 97% seen once. Germline V gene sequence: CDR1 WNHNN, CDR2 SYGVQD (reference sequence). This CDR3 contains 17 residues. Trimming took 3 bases from V and 2 from J; bases not matched to a gene: 5. This specimen comes from a study of shared clonotypes between healthy human individuals. Study outcomes and limitations: Only blood was sampled; tissue repertoires likely differ. The naive CD4 repertoires of several donors were compared, and approximately 5.3% of clonotypes were shared.

V gene TRBV10-1 combines with J gene TRBJ2-1; 12 bases align to TRBD2. Material for sequencing was naive CD4+ T cells sorted from blood. Stated subset: CD45RA+ positively selected. This TCR was sampled from a man aged 18 to 30 in good health. The CDR3 region has the DNA TGCGCCAGCAGTGAAGGGGGACTAGCGGGCCCCTACAATGAGCAGTTCTTC. As protein: CASSEGGLAGPYNEQFF.